This T cell receptor (beta chain) appears in the sequencing data of a study of shared clonotypes between healthy human individuals. The germline CDR1 and CDR2 sequences are MNHNS and SASEGT. The CDR3 has 14 residues. V was trimmed by 7 bases and J by 2 bases, leaving 15 bases between them. Points from the study as a whole: When compared with the clonotypes that were shared by all four sorted-subset donors, the non-shared clonotypes turned out to have lower generation probabilities. Naive subsets typically showed greater estimated richness than memory subsets. Although depth was large, rarefaction showed that sequencing of the sorted subsets was incomplete.

None of the donors, who were healthy HIV-negative adults, had recently had acute infections or vaccinations. About this clone: The antigen remains unidentified.

Repertoires were generated with immunoSEQ multiplex PCR, while TCRdb's copy carries only in-frame clones and drops some. The repertoire holds 2 million to 2.5 million clones, with over 85% as singletons. The V and J genes are TRBV6-1 and TRBJ2-7; TRBD1 is a possible D gene (6 bases). This sequence originates from a man between 18 and 29 years old in good health. Some clones in this sample may be carry-over from other donors' samples. What was sequenced was naive CD4+ T cells from PBMCs. Indicated subset: CD45RA+ positively selected. The CDR3 DNA follows: TGTGCCAGCATTAGGGGGATCGGGCCCTACGAGCAGTACTTC. Its protein product is CASIRGIGPYEQYF.